This T cell receptor beta chain appears in the sequencing data of a study of blood T cells in healthy people across ages (dated by TCRdb to the mid-2010s). Study-wide context: In model experiments, template switching captured roughly one uniquely barcoded TCR beta cDNA molecule for every two T cells. Using the same blood draw, the study looked at two additional independent replicas of 1 million unique cDNA reads for two donors, one aged 18 to 29 and the other aged 80 or older. Age-related changes in TCR beta repertoire diversity were measured in the study by deep sequencing normalized with unique cDNA molecular identifiers. To avoid experimental bias, donors of different ages were spread randomly across the sequencing lanes. Donors were grouped into four age groups: young (average roughly 16 years), middle-aged (about 40), aged (about 60) and long-lived (about 89).

Receptors were amplified or captured by 5' RACE. Sequenced on an Illumina HiSeq 2500. A second about 6 to 11 cycle PCR used a sample-barcoded 5' primer and a J-beta primer mix. Each TCR beta cDNA molecule received a unique molecular identifier from a template-switch 5' adaptor carrying 12 random nucleotides. At least 2.5 million CDR3-containing paired-end reads were obtained from each sample. All of the RNA was converted into first-strand cDNA using the Mint cDNA synthesis kit, with a TRBC-specific oligonucleotide serving as the primer. All cDNA was treated with uracil-DNA glycosylase and then went through a first 18-cycle PCR with the universal primers M1SS and BC2_uni_R. As for the original processing: For normalization, 1 million high-quality reads were randomly selected from each sample, with every read carrying a distinct molecular identifier. Reads with shared molecular identifiers were discarded instead of being binned into consensus sequences. MiTCR, run with a Q25 quality threshold and the strictest error-elimination algorithm, handled CDR3 identification, clonotype clustering and error correction. Lower-bound total TCR beta diversity was estimated with a nonparametric unseen species model using Euler transformation. TCRdb trimmed the raw reads at Q25, called clones with MiXCR and kept productive beta chains. Each CDR3 protein gets just one entry, which takes the most common genes and DNA from the rows behind it. These V and J calls are TCRdb output, not the study's own analysis. The sample table records approximately 680,000 distinct CDR3 sequences; about 30% of these occur just once. The ten biggest clones cover 15% of the sample.

The germline V gene sets CDR1 to KGHSH and CDR2 to LQKENI. The junction shows trimming of 1 base on V and 8 bases on J, and the gene matches do not reach 5 bases of it. Spanning cysteine to phenylalanine, the CDR3 consists of 15 amino acids. This entry keeps only the CDR3 DNA: 45 bases, framed from base 1. Donors were a few dozen systemically healthy Caucasian individuals from Russia aged roughly 6 to 90 years. Each donor gave approximately 10 milliliters of peripheral blood, collected into EDTA-treated Vacutainer tubes. PBMCs were isolated by Ficoll-Paque density-gradient centrifugation, with at least 6.5 million obtained per sample. Trizol reagent was used to extract total RNA from PBMCs, with at least 5 micrograms per sample. The percentages of naive CD45RAhigh/CD27high T cells were determined by flow cytometry on a PBMC aliquot from every donor. On this clonotype itself: Its antigen has not been determined. It has no much larger one-base neighbor in the sample; base qualities were not kept.

Here is what the overall study found, with its caveats: Because the CMV infection status of the donors was unknown, age-related changes in expanded clonotypes may potentially have been confounded. Compared with the aged group, the long-lived group had more naive CD4+ T cells, fewer expanded clones and increased TCR diversity, a pattern suggesting age selection. As age increased, observed TCR beta diversity per million T cells dropped in a roughly linear way, and a significant reduction was already evident by age around 41. Because profiling used bulk unsorted PBMCs, naive and antigen-experienced compartments could not be compared conclusively. Estimates of total diversity from one million sequenced T cells were regarded as lower bounds and underestimates. There was a strong correlation between observed TCR beta diversity and the percentage of naive T cells measured by flow cytometry.

The sequence joins TRBV18 to TRBJ1-4; TRBD1 aligns with 9 central bases. The TCR originated in a woman older than 75 in good health. Donor details come from another sample of the same person, matched by shared clones. The sample consisted of blood. This receptor carries the CDR3 CASSPLGTGNEKLFF. The sequenced DNA: TGTGCCAGCTCACCACTTGGGACAGGGAACGAAAAACTGTTTTTT.